This T cell receptor beta chain was documented in a study of breast tumors, draining lymph nodes, adjacent tissues. This clonotype has at least ten counts. Its specificity is not known. Axillary draining lymph nodes of breast cancer patients supplied the node samples. Via MiXCR, TCRdb re-called the multiplex PCR reads, giving one row per CDR3 protein. The sample holds some 130,000 distinct CDR3 sequences; about 20% are singletons and the top ten take around 2.6%. The CDR3 consists of 17 residues. The V end lost 6 bases, the J end lost 0 bases, and 18 bases lay between the germline ends. CDR1 is DFQATT, CDR2 SNEGSKA, per germline (reference sequence). General observations from the study: Compared with basal-like, luminal-like tumors shared significantly more repertoire with nontumor tissue.

This sequence was found in a female donor with breast cancer. Some clones in this sample may be carry-over from other donors' samples. The sample taken for sequencing was axillary lymph node tissue. V and J are TRBV20-1 and TRBJ1-6, with D possibly being TRBD1 (6 bases). Written as DNA, the CDR3 is TGCAGTGCCGAGGGGGTTCGAGCGAGCTCCTATAATTCACCCCTCCACTTT. Its protein is CSAEGVRASSYNSPLHF.